The next 26 T cell receptor beta chains were all read from a single sample in a study of CD8 T cells in ankylosing spondylitis. Points from the study as a whole: What seemed typical of ankylosing spondylitis blood was a TCR beta motif built from eight highly homologous variants.

Their target antigens are unknown. MiXCR, applied by TCRdb to the 5' RACE reads, yields one record per CDR3 protein. This table holds some 140,000 distinct CDR3 sequences, approximately 17% found once. The sequenced sample was blood, either unsorted or a sorted T cell fraction (not recorded which). The origin of the receptors is a male donor with ankylosing spondylitis.

The V call is TRBV25-1, the J call TRBJ1-1, with D possibly being TRBD1 (6 bases). Trimming shortened V by 2 bases and J by 10 bases, and 17 bases separated the two germline ends. The germline V gene has CDR1 MGHDK and CDR2 SYGVNS. The CDR3 length is 14 residues. CDR3 nucleotide sequence: TGTGCCAGCAGTGAAGGGACCCCCAGGGGATTAGCTTTCTTT. This sequence encodes CASSEGTPRGLAFF.

This chain joins TRBV28 and TRBJ2-1; tentative D call: TRBD2 (6 bases). Germline V gene lookup returns CDR1 MDHEN and CDR2 SYDVKM. V was shortened by 6 bases and J by 12 bases, with 21 bases between the two germline ends. This CDR3 has 14 residues. Written as DNA, the CDR3 is TGTGCCAGCAGCTTAACGGGAGATTTTGATCGGCAGTTCTTC. It specifies CASSLTGDFDRQFF.

The sample holds a few counts of this clonotype. The chain has TRBV27 and TRBJ2-3; D is perhaps TRBD1 or TRBD2 (5 bases each). Germline V CDR1 and CDR2: MNHEY, SMNVEV (reference sequence). CDR3 length: 13 residues. V shed 8 bases and J shed 4 bases, with 13 bases lying between them. DNA of the CDR3: TGTGCCAGCGGCGAGGGGAATCCAGATACGCAGTATTTT. Translation gives CASGEGNPDTQYF.

This clonotype was seen at least ten times. This chain uses TRBV12-3 or TRBV12-4 with TRBJ2-1; the D gene is possibly TRBD2 (5 bases). The CDR3 consists of 16 residues. V shed 1 base and J shed 0 bases, with 10 bases lying between them. CDR3 protein: CASSLGQAASYNEQFF. CDR3 DNA: TGTGCCAGCAGTTTAGGCCAAGCGGCCTCCTACAATGAGCAGTTCTTC.

CDR3 in DNA: TGCGCCAGCAGCCTACTGGCGGGAGGAACCACAGATACGCAGTATTTT. This gives the protein CASSLLAGGTTDTQYF. The gene calls are TRBV4-1 and TRBJ2-3, with 8 bases matching TRBD2. J lost 2 bases, V lost 4 bases, and 8 bases had no gene match. The CDR3 is 16 amino acids. Germline V lookup: CDR1 MGHRA, CDR2 YSYEKL.

This clonotype occurred a few times. The genes are TRBV7-3 and TRBJ2-1; a weak D match, TRBD2 (5 bases). The CDR3 runs 15 residues. V lost 4 bases to trimming and J lost 9 bases, with 19 bases between them. Per germline, CDR1 SGHTA and CDR2 FQGTGA. The CDR3 is CASSSYIGRGSEQFF. The CDR3 DNA reads TGTGCCAGCAGCTCCTATATAGGGAGAGGGAGTGAGCAGTTCTTC.

The gene calls are TRBV15 and TRBJ1-2; the D gene is possibly TRBD1 (6 bases). Germline V lookup: CDR1 LNHNV, CDR2 YYDKDF (reference sequence). Trimming left V 3 bases short and J 0 bases short, with 14 bases between. This CDR3 region has 16 residues. The CDR3, as DNA: TGTGCCACCAGCAGCCTCCGGACAGAAGCTAACTATGGCTACACCTTC. Protein sequence: CATSSLRTEANYGYTF.

This chain connects TRBV4-1 to TRBJ2-7, with 9 bases identical to TRBD2. After removal of 1 base from V and 6 bases from J, the junction contained 4 bases not matched to a gene. CDR1 and CDR2 (germline): MGHRA, YSYEKL. The CDR3 loop spans 14 amino acids. CDR3 in amino acids: CASSQGAGGGEQYF. CDR3 coding DNA: TGCGCCAGCAGCCAAGGAGCGGGAGGAGGCGAGCAGTACTTC.

The chain uses TRBV12-3 or TRBV12-4 and TRBJ2-4, with 7 bases that match TRBD2. V was pared by 4 bases and J by 5 bases, with 5 bases of the junction left unmatched. The CDR3 runs 14 residues. This chain's CDR3 is CASSSMTSQNIQYF. The CDR3 DNA follows: TGTGCCAGCAGTTCTATGACTAGCCAAAACATTCAGTACTTC.

The genes are TRBV5-1 and TRBJ2-3; 12 positions match TRBD1. This CDR3 comprises 16 residues. V lost 7 bases, J lost 4 bases, and 10 bases stayed unmatched. Germline V gene lookup returns CDR1 SGHRS and CDR2 YFSETQ. The CDR3 nucleotides read TGCGCCAGCGGCGGCGGGGACAGGGGGCGAGCAGATACGCAGTATTTT. Translated, it gives CASGGGDRGRADTQYF.

This clonotype occurred a few times. This chain joins TRBV4-1 and TRBJ2-7, with unresolved D. CDR3 size: 13 residues. CDR1 MGHRA and CDR2 YSYEKL come from the germline V gene. Trimming removed 5 bases at V and 1 base at J, with 9 bases between. The CDR3 sequence is CASSEVPSYEQYF. The CDR3 region has the DNA TGCGCCAGCAGCGAAGTCCCATCCTACGAGCAGTACTTC.

This clonotype was picked up a small number of times. The chain links TRBV5-1 to TRBJ2-7; D may be TRBD2 (5 bases). Germline CDR1 is SGHRS and CDR2 is YFSETQ. CDR3 length: 14 amino acids. Deletions cut 4 bases from V and 0 bases from J, with 11 bases between. The CDR3 DNA reads as TGCGCCAGCAGCAAGGACTTGAGCTCCTACGAGCAGTACTTC. The encoded protein is CASSKDLSSYEQYF.

This clonotype was detected a few times. The chain recombines TRBV6-2 or TRBV6-3 with TRBJ1-1; 8 bases are shared with TRBD1. J gave up 3 bases and V 4 bases, and 7 bases lay outside the gene matches. Germline loops: CDR1 MNHEY, CDR2 SVGEGT. This CDR3 is 15 amino acids long. DNA of the CDR3: TGTGCCAGCAGTTCCCTGGACAGGGCGGACACTGAAGCTTTCTTT. This sequence encodes CASSSLDRADTEAFF.

The V call is TRBV27, the J call TRBJ2-3; 7 bases agree with TRBD2. The J segment lost 7 bases and the V segment lost 1 base, leaving 5 bases of the junction unmatched. The germline CDR1 and CDR2 sequences are MNHEY and SMNVEV (reference sequence). This CDR3 has 14 amino acids. CDR3 DNA: TGTGCCAGCAGTTTATATGGGAGCGGGAATACGCAGTATTTT. Translated: CASSLYGSGNTQYF.

The chain recombines TRBV20-1 with TRBJ2-1; 8 bases line up with TRBD2. The CDR3 is 14 amino acids. The V gene end was trimmed by 6 bases and the J gene end by 3 bases; junction bases not matched to a gene: 7. The germline CDR1 and CDR2 sequences are DFQATT and SNEGSKA (reference sequence). CDR3 region: CSAHRSGGYNEQFF. In DNA, the CDR3 is TGCAGTGCCCACCGCAGCGGGGGCTACAATGAGCAGTTCTTC.

The chain links TRBV6-2 or TRBV6-3 to TRBJ2-7, with D tentatively TRBD2 (6 bases). V was shortened by 8 bases and J by 2 bases, with 13 bases between the two germline ends. CDR3 length: 13 amino acids. Germline-derived CDR1 and CDR2 are MNHEY and SVGEGT. The CDR3, as DNA: TGTGCCAGCGTAGTCGAGCGGGCCTACGAGCAGTACTTC. Translated: CASVVERAYEQYF.

This rearrangement joins TRBV12-3 or TRBV12-4 to TRBJ1-5, with D maybe TRBD1 (6 bases). Trimming removed 6 bases at V and 3 bases at J, with 12 bases between. This CDR3 is built from 14 residues. CDR3 sequence (DNA): TGTGCCAGCAGCGAGGGGGACGACAATCAGCCCCAGCATTTT. Protein product: CASSEGDDNQPQHF.

The chain is built from TRBV5-6 and TRBJ2-1; D gene uncertain. Germline V CDR1 and CDR2: SGHDT, YYEEEE. The V and J ends lost 1 base and 7 bases respectively, with 9 bases between them. The CDR3 has 13 amino acids. CDR3 sequence: CASSLRFSNEQFF. CDR3 coding DNA: TGTGCCAGCAGCTTGCGCTTTTCGAATGAGCAGTTCTTC.

Notes on this clonotype: One end of the junction varies from germline; a read error may be responsible. The chain couples TRBV6-5 to TRBJ2-7; possibly TRBD2 for D (6 bases). There are 11 residues in the CDR3. Germline lookup yields CDR1 MNHEY and CDR2 SVGAGI. The CDR3 protein is CASSDGTQTCF. For the CDR3, the DNA is TGTGCCAGCAGTGATGGGACTCAGACTTGCTTC.

This clonotype was seen only a few times. This chain links TRBV20-1 with TRBJ2-1; 14 nucleotides line up with TRBD2. Per germline, CDR1 DFQATT and CDR2 SNEGSKA (reference sequence). The CDR3 covers 16 residues. Trimming removed 5 bases from V and 2 bases from J; junction bases left unmatched: 5. The DNA for the CDR3 is TGCAGTGCTGACGGGACTAGCGGGAGAACCTACAATGAGCAGTTCTTC. Its translation is CSADGTSGRTYNEQFF.

This clonotype was found a few times. The CDR3 loop reads CASSLHREGGNEQFF. As DNA, the CDR3 is TGTGCCAGCAGTTTACATCGGGAGGGGGGCAATGAGCAGTTCTTC. The chain links TRBV27 to TRBJ2-1; 8 bases fit TRBD2. The CDR3 is 15 amino acids. Germline V gene data show CDR1 as MNHEY and CDR2 as SMNVEV (reference sequence). The J segment lost 6 bases and the V segment lost 2 bases, leaving 6 bases of the junction unmatched.

The V and J genes are TRBV29-1 and TRBJ2-2; D is unresolved. From germline, CDR1 is SQVTM and CDR2 ANQGSEA. V was shortened by 3 bases and J by 7 bases, with 12 bases between the two germline ends. The length of the CDR3 is 13 residues. The CDR3 loop is CSVETGYYGELFF. CDR3 DNA: TGCAGCGTTGAGACCGGTTATTACGGGGAGCTGTTTTTT.

J is TRBJ1-1 and V is TRBV7-8; D gene uncertain. CDR1 and CDR2 (germline): SGHVS, FQNEAQ. V was cut by 5 bases and J by 2 bases, with 9 bases left in between. The CDR3 is made up of 13 amino acids. Written as DNA, the CDR3 is TGTGCCAGCAGCGGGGAAATCAACACTGAAGCTTTCTTT. Translated: CASSGEINTEAFF.

This clonotype turned up a few times. V usage is TRBV9 and J usage is TRBJ1-2; D is unclear. CDR1 is SGDLS and CDR2 is YYNGEE in the germline V gene. With 4 bases removed from V and 8 bases from J, the gap between germline ends came to 24 bases. The CDR3 has 16 amino acids. CDR3 sequence reads: CASSNHVRDGPIGYTF. Here the CDR3 DNA reads TGTGCCAGCAGCAACCACGTGCGCGATGGTCCTATAGGCTACACCTTC.

This clonotype was recorded a few times. The rearrangement joins TRBV2 to TRBJ2-1; the D gene is possibly TRBD2 (5 bases). V lost 8 bases, J lost 8 bases, and 13 bases lay in between. From germline, CDR1 is SNHLY and CDR2 FYNNEI. This CDR3 spans 12 amino acids. CDR3: CASRPSFDEQFF. CDR3 coding DNA: TGTGCCAGCCGTCCTAGCTTCGATGAGCAGTTCTTC.

This clonotype was picked up one time. V gene TRBV24-1 combines with J gene TRBJ2-1, with D possibly matching TRBD2 (5 bases). Trimming left V 3 bases short and J 12 bases short, with 17 bases between. Germline V gene lookup returns CDR1 KGHDR and CDR2 SFDVKD. This CDR3 contains 14 residues. The CDR3 bases are TGTGCCACCAGTGATCCGGTAGACATTGAGGGGCAGTTCTTC. Its translation is CATSDPVDIEGQFF.